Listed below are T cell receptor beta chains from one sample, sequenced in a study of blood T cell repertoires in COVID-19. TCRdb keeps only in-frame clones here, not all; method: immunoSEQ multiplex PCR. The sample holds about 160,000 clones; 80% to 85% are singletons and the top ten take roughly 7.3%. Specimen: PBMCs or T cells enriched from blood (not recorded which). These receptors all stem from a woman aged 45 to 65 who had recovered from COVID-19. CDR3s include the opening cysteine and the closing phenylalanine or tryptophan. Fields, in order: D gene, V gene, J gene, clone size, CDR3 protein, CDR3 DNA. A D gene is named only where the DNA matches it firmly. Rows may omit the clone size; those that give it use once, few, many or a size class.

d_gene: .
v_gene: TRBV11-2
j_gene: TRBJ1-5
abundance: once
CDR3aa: CASSLVHYQPQHF
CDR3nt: TGTGCCAGCAGCTTAGTACATTATCAGCCCCAGCATTTT

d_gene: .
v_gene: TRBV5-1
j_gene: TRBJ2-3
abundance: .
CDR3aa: CASFNGGGDTQYF
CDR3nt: TGCGCCAGCTTTAACGGGGGAGGAGATACGCAGTATTTT

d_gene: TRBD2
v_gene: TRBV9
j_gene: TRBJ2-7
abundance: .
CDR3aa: CASSPLAGAYEQYF
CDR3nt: TGTGCCAGCAGCCCCCTCGCGGGGGCCTACGAGCAGTACTTC

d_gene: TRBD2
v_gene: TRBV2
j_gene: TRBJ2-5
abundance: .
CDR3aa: CASTGREQATQYF
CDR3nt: TGTGCCAGCACCGGGCGGGAGCAAGCGACCCAGTACTTC

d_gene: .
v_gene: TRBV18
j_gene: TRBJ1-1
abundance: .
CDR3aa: CASSPDLIGRTEAFF
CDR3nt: TGTGCCAGCTCACCAGATCTAATAGGGAGGACTGAAGCTTTCTTT

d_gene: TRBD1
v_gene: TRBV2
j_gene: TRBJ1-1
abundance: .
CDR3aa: CASSGQGNTEAFF
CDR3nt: TGTGCCAGCAGTGGACAGGGAAACACTGAAGCTTTCTTT

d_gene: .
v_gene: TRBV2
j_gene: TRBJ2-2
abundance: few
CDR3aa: CASTGTTNTGELFF
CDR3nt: TGTGCCAGCACCGGGACAACGAACACCGGGGAGCTGTTTTTT

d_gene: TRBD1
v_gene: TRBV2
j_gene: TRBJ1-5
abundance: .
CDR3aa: CASRPGQGNQPQHF
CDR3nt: TGTGCCAGCAGACCGGGACAGGGGAATCAGCCCCAGCATTTT

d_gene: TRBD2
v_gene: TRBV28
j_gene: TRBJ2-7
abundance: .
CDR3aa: CASTTLSSGRGNEQYF
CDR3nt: TGTGCCAGCACCACACTGTCTAGCGGGAGAGGAAACGAGCAGTACTTC

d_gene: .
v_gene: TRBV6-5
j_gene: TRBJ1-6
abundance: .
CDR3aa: CASSYFGVDSPLHF
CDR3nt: TGTGCCAGCAGTTACTTCGGAGTAGATTCACCCCTCCACTTT

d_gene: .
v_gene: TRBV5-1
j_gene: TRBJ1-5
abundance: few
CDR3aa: CASSPGTNLNQPQHF
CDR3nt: TGCGCCAGCAGCCCGGGAACGAACCTCAATCAGCCCCAGCATTTT

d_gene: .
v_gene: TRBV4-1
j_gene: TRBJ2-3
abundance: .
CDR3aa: CASSENKGFSGTDTQYF
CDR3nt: TGCGCCAGCAGTGAAAACAAGGGCTTTAGCGGCACAGATACGCAGTATTTT

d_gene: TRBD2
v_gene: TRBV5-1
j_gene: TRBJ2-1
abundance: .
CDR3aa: CASSSSGGGIYNEQFF
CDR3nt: TGCGCCAGCAGCTCGTCGGGAGGCGGGATCTACAATGAGCAGTTCTTC

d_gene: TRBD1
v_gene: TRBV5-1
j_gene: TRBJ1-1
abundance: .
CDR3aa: CASSGAQGTNTEAFF
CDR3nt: TGCGCCAGCAGCGGAGCACAGGGGACGAACACTGAAGCTTTCTTT

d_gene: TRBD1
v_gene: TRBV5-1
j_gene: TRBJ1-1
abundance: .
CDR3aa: CASSLRSGQSHEAFF
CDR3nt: TGCGCCAGCAGCTTGCGTTCGGGACAGAGCCATGAAGCTTTCTTT

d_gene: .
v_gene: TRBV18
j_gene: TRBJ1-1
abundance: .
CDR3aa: CASSLGVETEAFF
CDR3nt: TGTGCCAGCTCACTAGGGGTAGAGACTGAAGCTTTCTTT

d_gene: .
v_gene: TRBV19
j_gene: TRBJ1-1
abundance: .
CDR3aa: CASRRDTEAFF
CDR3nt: TGTGCCAGTAGACGGGACACTGAAGCTTTCTTT

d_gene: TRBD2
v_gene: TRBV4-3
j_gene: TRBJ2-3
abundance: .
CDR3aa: CASSHQRERTDTQYF
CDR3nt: TGCGCCAGCAGCCACCAGCGGGAGCGCACAGATACGCAGTATTTT

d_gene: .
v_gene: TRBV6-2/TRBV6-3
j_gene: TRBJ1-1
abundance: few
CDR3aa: CASSYAVHTEAFF
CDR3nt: TGTGCCAGCAGTTACGCGGTACACACTGAAGCTTTCTTT

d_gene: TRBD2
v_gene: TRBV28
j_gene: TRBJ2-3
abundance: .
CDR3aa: CASSTPKDPASGRDTQYF
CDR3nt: TGTGCCAGCAGTACTCCCAAGGACCCGGCTAGCGGGAGGGATACGCAGTATTTT

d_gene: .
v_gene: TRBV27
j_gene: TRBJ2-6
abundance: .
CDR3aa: CARLAGDNVLTF
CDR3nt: TGTGCCAGGCTGGCTGGAGACAACGTCCTGACTTTC

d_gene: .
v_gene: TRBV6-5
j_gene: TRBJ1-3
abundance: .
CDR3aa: CASRSGLGSGNTIYF
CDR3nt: TGTGCCAGCAGGTCAGGACTGGGATCTGGAAACACCATATATTTT

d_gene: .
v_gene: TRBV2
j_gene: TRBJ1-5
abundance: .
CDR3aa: CALSGGSNQPQHF
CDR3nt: TGTGCCCTCTCCGGGGGGAGCAATCAGCCCCAGCATTTT

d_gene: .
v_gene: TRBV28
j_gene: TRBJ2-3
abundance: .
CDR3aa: CASSFSGFNTDTQYF
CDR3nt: TGTGCCAGCAGTTTTTCGGGGTTCAACACAGATACGCAGTATTTT

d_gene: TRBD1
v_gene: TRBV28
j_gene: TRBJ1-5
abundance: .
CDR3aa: CASSSDRGGSNQPQHF
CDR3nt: TGTGCCAGCAGTTCTGACAGGGGAGGAAGCAATCAGCCCCAGCATTTT

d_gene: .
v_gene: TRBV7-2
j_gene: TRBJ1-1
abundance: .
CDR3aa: CASSLAADMNTEAFF
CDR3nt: TGTGCCAGCAGCTTAGCGGCAGACATGAACACTGAAGCTTTCTTT

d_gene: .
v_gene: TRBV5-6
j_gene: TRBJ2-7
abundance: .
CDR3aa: CASSLGGNPTGEQYF
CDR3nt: TGTGCCAGCAGCTTGGGAGGCAACCCCACGGGGGAGCAGTACTTC

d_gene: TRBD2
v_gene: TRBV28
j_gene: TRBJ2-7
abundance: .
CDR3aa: CASGGVGGSYEQYF
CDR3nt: TGTGCCAGCGGGGGGGTTGGCGGCTCCTACGAGCAGTACTTC

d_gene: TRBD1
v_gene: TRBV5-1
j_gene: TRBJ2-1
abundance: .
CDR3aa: CASSSAGTGAYNEQFF
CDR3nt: TGCGCCAGCAGCTCGGCCGGGACAGGGGCCTACAATGAGCAGTTCTTC

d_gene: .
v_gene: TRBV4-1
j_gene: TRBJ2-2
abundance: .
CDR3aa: CASSQERVAGAGELFF
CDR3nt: TGCGCCAGCAGCCAAGAGAGAGTGGCCGGGGCCGGGGAGCTGTTTTTT

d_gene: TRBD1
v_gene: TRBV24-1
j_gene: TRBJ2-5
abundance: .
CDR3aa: CATSDWDRGQETQYF
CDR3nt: TGTGCCACCAGTGATTGGGACAGGGGGCAGGAGACCCAGTACTTC

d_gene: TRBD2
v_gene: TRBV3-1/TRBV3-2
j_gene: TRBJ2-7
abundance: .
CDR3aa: CASSRAGLAGGEEQYF
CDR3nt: TGTGCCAGCAGCCGAGCAGGACTAGCGGGAGGTGAAGAGCAGTACTTC

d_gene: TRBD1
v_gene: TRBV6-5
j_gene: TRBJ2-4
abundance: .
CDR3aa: CASSYHRGENIQYF
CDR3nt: TGTGCCAGCAGTTACCACAGGGGGGAAAACATTCAGTACTTC

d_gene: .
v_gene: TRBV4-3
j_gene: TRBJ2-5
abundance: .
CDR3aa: CASSPAETQYF
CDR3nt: TGCGCCAGCAGCCCCGCGGAGACCCAGTACTTC

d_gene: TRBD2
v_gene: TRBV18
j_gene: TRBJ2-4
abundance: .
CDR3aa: CASSPFGTTEVIQYF
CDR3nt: TGTGCCAGCTCGCCGTTCGGGACTACCGAAGTAATTCAGTACTTC

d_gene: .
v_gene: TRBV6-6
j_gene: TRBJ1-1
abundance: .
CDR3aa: CASSTGNTEAFF
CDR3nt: TGTGCCAGTTCCACCGGGAACACTGAAGCTTTCTTT

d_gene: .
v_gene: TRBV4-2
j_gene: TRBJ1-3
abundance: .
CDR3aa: CASSQDRGFSGNTIYF
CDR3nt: TGTGCCAGCAGCCAAGACAGAGGCTTCTCTGGAAACACCATATATTTT

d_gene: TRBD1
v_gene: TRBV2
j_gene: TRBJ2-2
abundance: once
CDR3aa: CASSMGQGVTGELFF
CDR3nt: TGTGCCAGCAGTATGGGACAGGGGGTTACCGGGGAGCTGTTTTTT

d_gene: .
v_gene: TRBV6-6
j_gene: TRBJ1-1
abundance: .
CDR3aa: CASSFPGRGTEAFF
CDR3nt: TGTGCCAGCAGTTTCCCGGGGCGGGGCACTGAAGCTTTCTTT

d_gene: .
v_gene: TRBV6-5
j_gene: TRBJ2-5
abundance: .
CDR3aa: CASSYSSGIGTQYF
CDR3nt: TGTGCCAGCAGTTACTCGTCAGGGATCGGGACCCAGTACTTC

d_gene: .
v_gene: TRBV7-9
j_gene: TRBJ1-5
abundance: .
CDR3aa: CASSVLNQPQHF
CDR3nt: TGTGCCAGCAGCGTGCTAAATCAGCCCCAGCATTTT

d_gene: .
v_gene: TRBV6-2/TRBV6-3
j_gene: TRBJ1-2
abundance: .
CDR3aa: CASSDKNYGYTF
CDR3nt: TGTGCCAGCAGTGACAAGAACTATGGCTACACCTTC

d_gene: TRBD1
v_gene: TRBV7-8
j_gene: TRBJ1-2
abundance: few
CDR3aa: CASSLEGVGQGRYTF
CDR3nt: TGTGCCAGCAGCTTAGAAGGTGTGGGACAGGGTCGGTACACCTTC

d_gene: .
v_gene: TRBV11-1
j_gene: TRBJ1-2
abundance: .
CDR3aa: CASSWDKAHTF
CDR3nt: TGTGCCAGCAGCTGGGACAAAGCCCACACCTTC

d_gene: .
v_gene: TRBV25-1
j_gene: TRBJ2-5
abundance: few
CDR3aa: CASSEYAGPRETQYF
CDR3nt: TGTGCCAGCAGTGAATATGCAGGGCCCCGGGAGACCCAGTACTTC